The 18 T cell receptor beta chains given below trace back to one sample, sequenced in a study of blood T cells in healthy people across ages. Then a second PCR, running about 7 to 11 cycles, was carried out with a sample-barcoded 5' primer and a J-beta primer mix. TCRdb re-derived calls from the 5' RACE reads in MiXCR, one entry per CDR3 protein. Of about 1.5 million distinct CDR3 sequences in the sample, approximately 43% are singletons; the top ten hold about 4%. The sequenced material came from blood. The origin of the receptors is a woman aged 18-29 years in good health.

The chain uses TRBV11-1 and TRBJ2-5; TRBD2 matches at 10 bases. CDR3 size: 18 residues. Trimming cost V 7 bases and J 11 bases; bases outside gene matches: 25. The germline gives CDR1 SGHAT, CDR2 FQDESV (reference sequence). CDR3 sequence (DNA): TGTGCCAGCACCTTCCGGACTAGCGGACCTCTTTCGGACAATGAGCAGTACTTC. Translating it yields CASTFRTSGPLSDNEQYF.

The V gene is TRBV24-1, the J gene TRBJ2-3; 9 bases align to TRBD2. J was trimmed by 2 bases and V by 6 bases; bases with no gene match: 8. Germline loops: CDR1 KGHDR, CDR2 SFDVKD. The CDR3 loop spans 16 amino acids. The CDR3 is CATSTSSGEATDTQYF. As DNA, the CDR3 is TGTGCCACCAGTACCTCTAGCGGGGAGGCCACAGATACGCAGTATTTT.

Turning to this clonotype: An end of the junction differs from the germline gene, which may be a read error. The chain couples TRBV4-1 to TRBJ1-1; 9 nucleotides agree with TRBD1. This CDR3 has 15 amino acids. Germline V gene lookup returns CDR1 MGHRA and CDR2 YSYEKL. CDR3 bases: TGCGCCAGCAGCCGTCACAGGGGGCAGAACACTGAGGCTTTCTTT. Its protein product is CASSRHRGQNTEAFF.

The V gene is TRBV5-1, the J gene TRBJ2-1, with D hard to call. V dropped 0 bases and J dropped 4 bases, with 14 bases sitting between them. The CDR3 is 16 amino acids. Germline V gene lookup returns CDR1 SGHRS and CDR2 YFSETQ. CDR3 in DNA: TGCGCCAGCAGCTTGGCCGGTGGTGTCTCATACAATGAGCAGTTCTTC. As protein: CASSLAGGVSYNEQFF.

The V call is TRBV7-9, the J call TRBJ2-1; D ambiguous. Germline CDR1 and CDR2: SEHNR and FQNEAQ (reference sequence). This CDR3 spans 15 amino acids. V dropped 8 bases and J dropped 5 bases, with 19 bases sitting between them. The CDR3 coding sequence is TGTGCCAGCTCCCCCCATGACAACTACCACAATGAGCAGTTCTTC. This sequence encodes CASSPHDNYHNEQFF.

This sequence joins TRBV11-2 and TRBJ2-4; D unresolved. This CDR3 has 16 residues. V shed 1 base and J shed 0 bases, with 10 bases lying between them. CDR1 and CDR2 from the germline V gene are SGHAT and FQNNGV. As DNA, the CDR3 is TGTGCCAGCAGCTTAGGAAGGGTCTTAGCCAAAAACATTCAGTACTTC. Protein product: CASSLGRVLAKNIQYF. The complete variable domain, with remaining parts taken from reference TRBV11-2 and TRBJ2-4, reads EAGVAQSPRYKIIEKRQSVAFWCNPISGHATLYWYQQILGQGPKLLIQFQNNGVVDDSQLPKDRFSAERLKGVDSTLKIQPAKLEDSAVYLCASSLGRVLAKNIQYFGAGTRLSVL.

The chain carries TRBV5-1 and TRBJ1-1, with D hard to call. CDR3 length equals 14 residues. Germline values: CDR1 SGHRS, CDR2 YFSETQ. The V and J ends lost 4 bases and 5 bases respectively, with 15 bases between them. The CDR3: CASSLSSPGTEAFF. DNA for the CDR3: TGCGCCAGCAGCCTCAGCTCCCCCGGAACTGAAGCTTTCTTT.

The chain employs TRBV2 and TRBJ2-7, with TRBD1 as a possible D gene (6 bases). This CDR3 has 15 residues. Trimming took off 6 bases at V and 0 bases at J, with 15 bases between the two ends. CDR1 is SNHLY, CDR2 FYNNEI, per germline. CDR3 bases: TGTGCCAGCAGCTCGATCCGGGACAACTCCTACGAGCAGTACTTC. Amino acids: CASSSIRDNSYEQYF. The full variable domain, in which reference TRBV2 and TRBJ2-7 provide the parts outside the CDR3, is EPEVTQTPSHQVTQMGQEVILRCVPISNHLYFYWYRQILGQKVEFLVSFYNNEISEKSEIFDDQFSVERPDGSNFTLKIRSTKLEDSAMYFCASSSIRDNSYEQYFGPGTRLTVT.

The chain links TRBV9 to TRBJ2-7; 7 nucleotides match TRBD2. From germline, CDR1 is SGDLS and CDR2 YYNGEE. The V segment lost 0 bases and the J segment 7 bases; nucleotides outside the gene matches: 7. The CDR3 is made up of 14 amino acids. DNA of the CDR3: TGTGCCAGCAGCGTAGTGGGGGGGTGGAATGAGCAGTACTTC. Its protein is CASSVVGGWNEQYF.

This clonotype was found a few times. V and J are TRBV6-5 and TRBJ1-2; D uncertain. CDR3 length: 13 amino acids. Trimming took off 0 bases at V and 7 bases at J, with 9 bases between the two ends. The germline V gene has CDR1 MNHEY and CDR2 SVGAGI. The CDR3 DNA reads as TGTGCCAGCAGTTACTCGAAGACCGGTGGCTACACCTTC. This sequence encodes CASSYSKTGGYTF.

The V call is TRBV6-6, the J call TRBJ1-1; D is possibly TRBD1 (5 bases). The V end lost 8 bases, the J end lost 0 bases, and 13 bases lay between the germline ends. This CDR3 is 14 amino acids long. Germline CDR1 MNHNY, CDR2 SVGAGI (reference sequence). CDR3 bases: TGTGCCAGCTCTCGGGGGGAGATGAACACTGAAGCTTTCTTT. This encodes CASSRGEMNTEAFF.

CDR3 sequence reads: CASSLRGGHEQFF. CDR3 nucleotide sequence: TGTGCCAGCAGTTTGCGGGGGGGCCATGAGCAGTTCTTC. The gene calls are TRBV27 and TRBJ2-1, with TRBD2 matching over 9 bases. CDR1 and CDR2 from the germline V gene are MNHEY and SMNVEV (reference sequence). The ends lost 3 bases at V and 8 bases at J; junction bases unmatched: 2. The CDR3 runs to 13 residues.

There are a few counts of this clonotype. The chain employs TRBV9 and TRBJ1-1; no definite D call. The CDR3 extends over 16 amino acids. In germline, CDR1 is SGDLS, CDR2 YYNGEE. Trimming removed 0 bases from V and 7 bases from J, with 19 bases in between. CDR3 nucleotides: TGTGCCAGCAGCGTAGACGGCAGTCCCTATGGCGGTGAAGCTTTCTTT. Protein: CASSVDGSPYGGEAFF.

The gene calls are TRBV3-1 and TRBJ1-4; possible D gene TRBD1, 6 bases. The CDR3 consists of 16 residues. Germline-derived CDR1 and CDR2 are LGHDT and YNNKEL (reference sequence). Deletions cut 4 bases from V and 5 bases from J, with 17 bases between. DNA for the CDR3: TGTGCCAGCAGCCCCGTTCGGACAGCCTTGAATGAAAAACTGTTTTTT. It codes for CASSPVRTALNEKLFF.

This clonotype was detected a few times. V and J are TRBV27 and TRBJ2-1; 14 bases are shared with TRBD2. The CDR3 contains 17 residues. Germline V gene data show CDR1 as MNHEY and CDR2 as SMNVEV (reference sequence). The J segment lost 0 bases and the V segment lost 6 bases, leaving 4 bases of the junction unmatched. CDR3 residues: CASRRTSGGSSYNEQFF. As DNA, the CDR3 is TGTGCCAGCAGAAGGACTAGCGGGGGGAGCTCCTACAATGAGCAGTTCTTC.

CDR3 region: CILYGKDGYTF. In nucleotides, the CDR3 is TGCATTTTATATGGGAAGGATGGCTACACCTTC. The chain combines TRBV20-1 with TRBJ1-2; D unresolved. Germline V gene lookup returns CDR1 DFQATT and CDR2 SNEGSKA (reference sequence). The CDR3 has 11 amino acids.

In its sample, this clonotype was seen a few times. The V gene is TRBV5-1, the J gene TRBJ1-1, with D tentatively TRBD1 (5 bases). This CDR3 has 15 residues. Germline V lookup: CDR1 SGHRS, CDR2 YFSETQ. Trimming pared 4 bases from V and 0 bases from J, leaving 13 bases between. DNA of the CDR3: TGCGCCAGCAGCGTGGGTTGGGGGATGAACACTGAAGCTTTCTTT. As protein: CASSVGWGMNTEAFF.

This chain uses TRBV11-1 with TRBJ2-4; D is perhaps TRBD1 (5 bases). TRBJ2-7 explains the end of the DNA better; the J call may be wrong. Germline assignment: CDR1 SGHAT and CDR2 FQDESV (reference sequence). This CDR3 is built from 13 residues. CDR3 loop: CASSQTDAYEQYF. The CDR3 nucleotides are TGTGCCAGCAGCCAGACAGACGCCTACGAGCAGTACTTC.